One sample yielded the 25 T cell receptor beta chains listed below, sequenced in a study of T cell repertoires in cytomegalovirus infection. TCRdb analysed the reads with MiXCR anew, one entry per CDR3 protein. The top ten clones hold roughly 15% of a sample with some 450,000 distinct CDR3 sequences, approximately 32% of them seen once. The specimen was PBMCs. The origin of the receptors is a human donor in good health (CMV status not recorded). Some clones in this sample may be carry-over from other donors' samples.

Remarks on this clonotype: A much larger clone differs by one base, so this may be a read error. J is TRBJ2-2 and V is TRBV2, with 7 bases aligning to TRBD1. CDR3 length equals 16 residues. Looked up from germline, CDR1 is SNHLY and CDR2 is FYNNEI. The CDR3 region is CASSIQGETNTVELFF. CDR3 nucleotide sequence: TGTGCCAGCAGCATTCAGGGGGAGACGAACACCGTGGAGCTGTTTTTT.

This clonotype was seen many times. The chain recombines TRBV11-2 with TRBJ1-1, with D uncertain. Per the germline V gene, CDR1 is SGHAT and CDR2 is FQNNGV. V lost 4 bases to trimming and J lost 0 bases, with 6 bases between them. The CDR3 sequence is 13 residues long. CDR3 region: CASSSHMNTEAFF. The CDR3 bases are TGTGCCAGCAGCTCCCATATGAACACTGAAGCTTTCTTT.

This clonotype was counted many times. The V call is TRBV7-2, the J call TRBJ2-2, with D perhaps matching TRBD2 (5 bases). CDR1 is SGHTA, CDR2 FQGNSA, per germline. V was clipped by 3 bases and J by 6 bases, with 11 bases between them. The CDR3 spans 14 residues. The CDR3: CASSLAGKAGELFF. The CDR3 nucleotides read TGTGCCAGCAGCTTGGCCGGGAAGGCCGGGGAGCTGTTTTTT.

The V call is TRBV5-1, the J call TRBJ1-1; 8 bases map to TRBD1. Germline lookup yields CDR1 SGHRS and CDR2 YFSETQ. Germline trimming cut 3 bases from V and 1 base from J; bases unmatched to any gene: 5. The length of the CDR3 is 15 residues. The CDR3 coding sequence is TGCGCCAGCAGCTCCCGGACAGGGAAGAACACTGAAGCTTTCTTT. The encoded protein is CASSSRTGKNTEAFF.

As for this clonotype: A much larger clone lies one base from this, so it may be a read error. The chain uses TRBV6-2 or TRBV6-3 and TRBJ1-1; D is unclear. The CDR3 covers 14 residues. Germline V gene lookup returns CDR1 MNHEY and CDR2 SVGEGT. The CDR3 nucleotides read TGTGCCAGCAGTTCGGAGGGAGGAAGCGCTGAATCTTTCTTT. Its translation is CASSSEGGSAESFF.

Turning to this clonotype: The conserved closing phenylalanine or tryptophan is absent in this CDR3, likely reflecting a read error. It is unclear where the CDR3 begins or ends on the DNA, so no DNA is shown, and the CDR3 is as TCRdb lists it. The chain joins TRBV7-2 to TRBJ2-1; TRBD2 is the table's D call and was not checked against the DNA. A total of 17 residues make up the CDR3, ends included. Germline values: CDR1 SGHTA, CDR2 FQGNSA. The CDR3 loop reads CASSLAGAGGGDNEQLL.

The chain uses TRBV4-1 and TRBJ2-3; no reliable D call. V shed 0 bases and J shed 6 bases, with 10 bases lying between them. The CDR3 runs 14 residues. From germline, CDR1 is MGHRA and CDR2 YSYEKL. As DNA, the CDR3 is TGCGCCAGCAGCCAAGAGTCGTTGGCGGATACGCAGTATTTT. It encodes CASSQESLADTQYF.

This clonotype was counted only a few times. J is TRBJ1-4 and V is TRBV19; D ambiguous. V lost 4 bases and J lost 8, with 17 bases in between. CDR3 length equals 15 residues. Germline V gene lookup returns CDR1 LNHDA and CDR2 SQIVND (reference sequence). Here the CDR3 DNA reads TGTGCCAGTAGTAAGGGCCTTCAGCAAGTGGAAAAACTGTTTTTT. It yields the protein CASSKGLQQVEKLFF.

This clonotype was detected only a few times. The chain couples TRBV6-2 or TRBV6-3 to TRBJ2-5; no firm D call. CDR1 MNHEY and CDR2 SVGEGT come from the germline V gene. This CDR3 has 12 amino acids. Between the trimmed V and J ends, which lost 0 bases and 3 bases, there was a span of 2 bases. The CDR3 coding sequence is TGTGCCAGCAGTTACTCGAAAGAGACCCAGTACTTC. Amino acid sequence: CASSYSKETQYF.

The chain employs TRBV28 and TRBJ2-3; no definite D call. The CDR3 has 11 amino acids. Germline V CDR1 and CDR2: MDHEN, SYDVKM. Trimming pared 5 bases from V and 9 bases from J, leaving 9 bases between. Written as DNA, the CDR3 is TGTGCCAGCAGTGATGAGGAGACGCAGTATTTT. Its protein product is CASSDEETQYF.

The V gene is TRBV7-8, the J gene TRBJ2-7, with D possibly matching TRBD2 (5 bases). CDR1 is SGHVS and CDR2 is FQNEAQ in the germline V gene. With 1 base removed from V and 6 bases from J, the gap between germline ends came to 16 bases. This CDR3 contains 15 residues. The CDR3 here is CASSLVAGGIREQYF. The CDR3 nucleotides read TGTGCCAGCAGCTTAGTAGCCGGAGGAATTCGCGAGCAGTACTTC.

Concerning this clonotype itself: The junction differs from germline at one of its ends, possibly a read error. J is TRBJ2-1 and V is TRBV7-2, with 9 bases aligning to TRBD1. This CDR3 is 14 amino acids long. Germline CDR1 reads SGHTA; CDR2 reads FQGNSA. The CDR3 protein is CASSHGTGNNGQFF. The CDR3 DNA is TGTGCCAGCAGCCACGGGACAGGGAACAATGGGCAGTTCTTC. Using reference TRBV7-2 and TRBJ2-1 for the parts outside the CDR3, the full variable domain is GAGVSQSPSNKVTEKGKDVELRCDPISGHTALYWYRQSLGQGLEFLIYFQGNSAPDKSGLPSDRFSAERTGGSVSTLTIQRTQQEDSAVYLCASSHGTGNNGQFFGPGTRLTVL.

The sample holds many counts of this clonotype. This chain uses TRBV7-8 with TRBJ1-4; tentative D call: TRBD1 (6 bases). This CDR3 is built from 14 residues. Germline V gene data show CDR1 as SGHVS and CDR2 as FQNEAQ. V was clipped by 7 bases and J by 3 bases, with 12 bases between them. The CDR3 region has the DNA TGTGCCAGCATCGGGACACGGTCTAATGAAAAACTGTTTTTT. Translation: CASIGTRSNEKLFF.

This clonotype was counted many times. The rearrangement uses TRBV9 and TRBJ1-1; 7 bases match TRBD1. CDR1 SGDLS and CDR2 YYNGEE come from the germline V gene. CDR3 size: 16 residues. The V gene end was trimmed by 3 bases and the J gene end by 0 bases; junction bases not matched to a gene: 8. CDR3 sequence: CASSGTGEVLNTEAFF. For the CDR3, the DNA is TGTGCCAGCAGCGGTACAGGGGAGGTACTGAACACTGAAGCTTTCTTT. Based on the CDR3 plus reference TRBV9 and TRBJ1-1, the full variable domain is DSGVTQTPKHLITATGQRVTLRCSPRSGDLSVYWYQQSLDQGLQFLIQYYNGEERAKGNILERFSAQQFPDLHSELNLSSLELGDSALYFCASSGTGEVLNTEAFFGQGTRLTVV.

About this clonotype: Being one base from a much bigger clone, this may be a read error. The rearrangement joins TRBV7-2 to TRBJ1-1, with a weak D call TRBD1 (5 bases). The CDR3 contains 17 residues. CDR1 and CDR2 from the germline V gene are SGHTA and FQGNSA. The CDR3 here is CASSLTNQGPSGLKALF. The CDR3 DNA follows: TGTGCCAGCAGCCTAACTAACCAGGGTCCCTCAGGGCTGAAAGCTTTATTT. The full variable domain, in which reference TRBV7-2 and TRBJ1-1 provide the parts outside the CDR3, is GAGVSQSPSNKVTEKGKDVELRCDPISGHTALYWYRQSLGQGLEFLIYFQGNSAPDKSGLPSDRFSAERTGGSVSTLTIQRTQQEDSAVYLCASSLTNQGPSGLKALFGQGTRLTVV.

This clonotype was counted a few times. The V call is TRBV19, the J call TRBJ1-6; TRBD1 is a possible D gene (6 bases). There are 14 residues in the CDR3. V gave up 8 bases and J gave up 9 bases, with 17 bases separating them. In germline, CDR1 is LNHDA, CDR2 SQIVND (reference sequence). The CDR3 spells CASHRRGNRSPLHF. Written as DNA, the CDR3 is TGTGCCAGTCATCGCAGGGGTAATCGTTCACCCCTCCACTTT.

Ten or more counts support this clonotype. The chain links TRBV7-2 to TRBJ2-6; D remains ambiguous. CDR3 size: 16 residues. V was cut by 2 bases and J by 0 bases, with 8 bases left in between. In germline, CDR1 is SGHTA, CDR2 FQGNSA. CDR3 nucleotides: TGTGCCAGCAGCTTAAGATTTAACTCTGGGGCCAACGTCCTGACTTTC. Translation: CASSLRFNSGANVLTF.

The chain combines TRBV12-3 or TRBV12-4 with TRBJ1-4; D ambiguous. V lost 6 bases, J lost 0 bases, and 11 bases lay in between. CDR3 length equals 15 residues. CDR3 sequence: CASSSLQATNEKLFF. As DNA, the CDR3 is TGTGCCAGCAGCTCCCTACAAGCAACTAATGAAAAACTGTTTTTT.

The chain couples TRBV5-6 to TRBJ1-5; no reliable D call. CDR1 is SGHDT and CDR2 is YYEEEE in the germline V gene. The CDR3 spans 16 residues. The V gene lost 0 bases and the J gene lost 0 bases, with 10 bases spanning the gap. Here the CDR3 reads CASSLAGSYSNQPQHF. CDR3 bases: TGTGCCAGCAGCTTGGCCGGCAGTTATAGCAATCAGCCCCAGCATTTT. Supplemented by reference TRBV5-6 and TRBJ1-5, the full variable domain reads DAGVTQSPTHLIKTRGQQVTLRCSPKSGHDTVSWYQQALGQGPQFIFQYYEEEERQRGNFPDRFSGHQFPNYSSELNVNALLLGDSALYLCASSLAGSYSNQPQHFGDGTRLSIL.

In this sample, this clonotype turned up a few times. Here the CDR3 reads CATSKTGTGGSGNTIYF. The CDR3 region has the DNA TGTGCCACCAGCAAGACCGGGACAGGGGGCTCTGGAAACACCATATATTTT. The V gene is TRBV15, the J gene TRBJ1-3; 11 positions match TRBD1. The CDR3 runs 17 residues. Germline V gene sequence: CDR1 LNHNV, CDR2 YYDKDF (reference sequence). V was clipped by 4 bases and J by 0 bases; unmatched bases: 5.

At least ten counts were recorded for this clonotype. The J gene is TRBJ1-5, the V gene TRBV7-2, with 8 bases lining up with TRBD1. In germline, CDR1 is SGHTA, CDR2 FQGNSA. The length of the CDR3 is 15 residues. Trimming at V came to 2 bases and at J to 0 bases, leaving 0 bases not matched to a gene. CDR3 protein: CASSLTGGSNQPQHF. DNA of the CDR3: TGTGCCAGCAGCTTAACAGGGGGTAGCAATCAGCCCCAGCATTTT.

This clonotype was detected only a few times. The chain joins TRBV4-1 to TRBJ1-4; tentatively, D is TRBD1 (6 bases). The CDR3 spans 16 residues. V was clipped by 4 bases and J by 5 bases, with 17 bases between them. Germline V gene sequence: CDR1 MGHRA, CDR2 YSYEKL. The CDR3 DNA follows: TGCGCCAGCAGCCCGAGTGTTAGGGGGAAAAATGAAAAACTGTTTTTT. Translated, it gives CASSPSVRGKNEKLFF.

The chain couples TRBV2 to TRBJ1-2; D unresolved. Trimming stripped 4 bases from V and 1 base from J, with 10 bases between. CDR1 SNHLY and CDR2 FYNNEI come from the germline V gene. The CDR3 runs to 14 residues. The DNA of the CDR3 is TGTGCCAGCAGTGTACTGGCGGTTAACTATGGCTACACCTTC. Translating it yields CASSVLAVNYGYTF.

As for this clonotype: This may be a read error, as it is one base from a much larger clone. V gene TRBV7-9 combines with J gene TRBJ1-1; D unclear. CDR3 length: 14 residues. Germline lookup yields CDR1 SEHNR and CDR2 FQNEAQ (reference sequence). CDR3 in amino acids: CVSSLDGDPGEAFF. The CDR3 bases are TGTGTCAGCAGCTTAGATGGGGATCCGGGTGAAGCTTTCTTT.

Of note for this clonotype: No conserved phenylalanine or tryptophan ends this CDR3, so it is likely a read error. V usage is TRBV7-9 and J usage is TRBJ2-3; possible D gene TRBD2, 5 bases. The CDR3 sequence is 20 residues long. The germline V gene encodes CDR1 SEHNR and CDR2 FQNEAQ (reference sequence). The CDR3 nucleotides read TGTGCCAGCAGCTTAGCCTATCTTCAACAGACCGGGAAAAGCACAGATAAGCAGTATTGT. Translation gives CASSLAYLQQTGKSTDKQYC.